The 13 T cell receptor beta chains reported below all come from one sample, sequenced in a study of T cells in localized non-small cell lung cancer. Only in-frame clones appear in the TCRdb table, and some are missing; sequencing was by immunoSEQ multiplex PCR. In the table there are tens of thousands of clones, 75% to 95% of which are singletons. The starting material was peripheral blood, obtained before any cancer treatment. The source is a female donor at least 60 years old with stage I lung adenocarcinoma.

The chain joins TRBV30 to TRBJ2-2; unclear D gene. V lost 2 bases and J 8 bases, leaving 15 bases between the germline ends. The CDR3 covers 14 residues. Germline V gene sequence: CDR1 GTSNPN, CDR2 SVGIG (reference sequence). CDR3 nucleotides: TGTGCCTGGAGTCCGTGGAACCCATCAGGGGAGCTGTTTTTT. It codes for CAWSPWNPSGELFF.

The V call is TRBV6-1, the J call TRBJ1-1, with D unclear. Trimming removed 7 bases at V and 1 base at J, with 7 bases between. This CDR3 contains 12 residues. CDR1 and CDR2 (germline): MNHNS, SASEGT. For the CDR3, the DNA is TGTGCCAGCAAAGGAGGGAACACTGAAGCTTTCTTT. It is translated as CASKGGNTEAFF.

This chain links TRBV5-5 with TRBJ1-5; D remains ambiguous. Looked up from germline, CDR1 is SGHKS and CDR2 is YYEKEE (reference sequence). The germline V and J ends were trimmed by 2 bases and 5 bases, with 8 bases remaining between them. There are 13 residues in the CDR3. In nucleotides, the CDR3 is TGTGCCAGCAGCTTAAGTTTGGATCAGCCCCAGCATTTT. This codes for CASSLSLDQPQHF.

V is TRBV6-5 and J is TRBJ2-3; TRBD1 matches 7 bases. The CDR3 runs to 15 residues. Germline trimming cut 2 bases from V and 0 bases from J; bases unmatched to any gene: 2. Germline V gene sequence: CDR1 MNHEY, CDR2 SVGAGI. In DNA form, the CDR3 reads TGTGCCAGCAGTTACCAGGGACAGAGCACAGATACGCAGTATTTT. Protein: CASSYQGQSTDTQYF.

As to this clone: The junction does not match germline at one end; this may be a read error. The chain links TRBV19 to TRBJ2-2, with D tentatively TRBD1 (5 bases). Germline CDR1 reads LNHDA; CDR2 reads SQIVND (reference sequence). There are 13 residues in the CDR3. The CDR3 region has the DNA TGTGTCAGTAGTACAGGAATCACCGGGGAGCTGTTTTTT. Encoded protein: CVSSTGITGELFF. The whole variable domain, remainder taken from reference TRBV19 and TRBJ2-2, is DGGITQSPKYLFRKEGQNVTLSCEQNLNHDAMYWYRQDPGQGLRLIYYSQIVNDFQKGDIAEGYSVSREKKESFPLTVTSAQKNPTAFYLCVSSTGITGELFFGEGSRLTVL.

The chain joins TRBV5-5 to TRBJ1-2; maybe TRBD1 (5 bases). Trimming pared 5 bases from V and 4 bases from J, leaving 18 bases between. This CDR3 is 15 amino acids long. CDR1 is SGHKS and CDR2 is YYEKEE in the germline V gene (reference sequence). CDR3 protein: CASSHTSGEGYGYTF. The CDR3, as DNA: TGTGCCAGCAGTCACACTTCGGGGGAAGGCTATGGCTACACCTTC.

A single count supports this clone. The chain employs TRBV6-6 and TRBJ1-4; D may be TRBD1 (6 bases). The CDR3 is 13 amino acids. The V and J ends lost 6 bases and 8 bases respectively, with 13 bases between them. CDR1 MNHNY and CDR2 SVGAGI come from the germline V gene (reference sequence). CDR3 nucleotide sequence: TGTGCCAGCAGCATCCGGACAGAAGAAAAACTGTTTTTT. Encoded protein: CASSIRTEEKLFF.

V usage is TRBV5-6 and J usage is TRBJ2-5, with D tentatively TRBD1 (6 bases). Trimming cost V 5 bases and J 3 bases, with 11 bases left between them. The germline gives CDR1 SGHDT, CDR2 YYEEEE. This CDR3 is 13 amino acids long. CDR3 bases: TGTGCCAGCAGGGGACAAATTGAAGAGACCCAGTACTTC. It is translated as CASRGQIEETQYF. Together with reference TRBV5-6 and TRBJ2-5, the CDR3 gives the full variable domain: DAGVTQSPTHLIKTRGQQVTLRCSPKSGHDTVSWYQQALGQGPQFIFQYYEEEERQRGNFPDRFSGHQFPNYSSELNVNALLLGDSALYLCASRGQIEETQYFGPGTRLLVL.

This clone was observed a single time. The CDR3 coding sequence is TGCGCCAGCAGCACATTAGGACTAGCGGGGCAAGAGACCCAGTACTTC. Its protein product is CASSTLGLAGQETQYF. The V gene is TRBV5-1, the J gene TRBJ2-5; the match to TRBD2 covers 12 bases. Germline CDR1 is SGHRS and CDR2 is YFSETQ. With V trimmed by 4 bases and J by 2 bases, 6 bases remained unmatched. The CDR3 runs to 16 residues.

This rearrangement joins TRBV9 to TRBJ1-2; TRBD1 might be the D (6 bases). Germline lookup yields CDR1 SGDLS and CDR2 YYNGEE. Trimming removed 3 bases at V and 0 bases at J, with 12 bases between. The CDR3 contains 15 residues. This CDR3 is CASSEATGANYGYTF. CDR3 DNA: TGTGCCAGCAGCGAGGCGACAGGAGCTAACTATGGCTACACCTTC.

The rearrangement links TRBV2 to TRBJ2-6; tentative D call: TRBD1 (5 bases). CDR1 SNHLY and CDR2 FYNNEI come from the germline V gene. V lost 5 bases and J 2 bases, leaving 13 bases between the germline ends. CDR3 length: 16 residues. The CDR3 region has the DNA TGTGCCAGCAGTCCTGGCAGGGTAGCTGGGGCCAACGTCCTGACTTTC. It is translated as CASSPGRVAGANVLTF. Supplemented by reference TRBV2 and TRBJ2-6, the full variable domain reads EPEVTQTPSHQVTQMGQEVILRCVPISNHLYFYWYRQILGQKVEFLVSFYNNEISEKSEIFDDQFSVERPDGSNFTLKIRSTKLEDSAMYFCASSPGRVAGANVLTFGAGSRLTVL.

CDR3 in amino acids: CASSLGDRPGTEAFF. The CDR3 DNA follows: TGCGCCAGCAGCTTGGGCGACAGGCCGGGGACTGAAGCTTTCTTT. This chain links TRBV5-1 with TRBJ1-1, with D tentatively TRBD1 (6 bases). The CDR3 has 15 residues. V lost 0 bases to trimming and J lost 5 bases, with 14 bases between them. CDR1 SGHRS and CDR2 YFSETQ come from the germline V gene.

The chain carries TRBV10-3 and TRBJ1-5, with TRBD1 as a possible D gene (5 bases). The CDR3 contains 14 residues. V was clipped by 1 base and J by 7 bases, with 11 bases between them. The germline V gene encodes CDR1 ENHRY and CDR2 SYGVKD. CDR3 protein: CAISELGGEQPQHF. The CDR3 DNA sequence: TGTGCCATCAGTGAGTTGGGGGGAGAACAGCCCCAGCATTTT.